This is a list of T cell receptor beta chains from one sample in a study of blood T cell repertoires in COVID-19. Data came from immunoSEQ multiplex PCR; TCRdb stores just in-frame clones and leaves some out. The sample lists about 130,000 clones, just under 85% occurring once. The sequencing input was peripheral blood. The source is a woman aged 45-65 years with acute or convalescent COVID-19. The CDR3 runs from the conserved cysteine through the conserved F or W. The order of the fields is D gene, clone size, J gene, V gene, CDR3 DNA, CDR3 protein. A D gene is named only where the DNA matches it firmly. Clone size is given for some rows only: seen once, a few or many times, or a class if the clone is expanded.

D gene: NA
clone size: NA
J gene: TRBJ1-5
V gene: TRBV11-1
CDR3 DNA: TGTGCCAGCAGCTTCCAGTCCAATCAGCCCCAGCATTTT
CDR3 protein: CASSFQSNQPQHF

D gene: TRBD1
clone size: NA
J gene: TRBJ1-1
V gene: TRBV13
CDR3 DNA: TGTGCCAGCAGCTCCGGGACAGGGTTGACTGAAGCTTTCTTT
CDR3 protein: CASSSGTGLTEAFF

D gene: NA
clone size: NA
J gene: TRBJ2-2
V gene: TRBV6-4
CDR3 DNA: TGTGCCAGCAGTGACAGCCAGGGCAGGGCGGACACCGGGGAGCTGTTTTTT
CDR3 protein: CASSDSQGRADTGELFF

D gene: NA
clone size: NA
J gene: TRBJ1-4
V gene: TRBV4-1
CDR3 DNA: TGCGCCAGCAGCCAAGTTGTTTTTTTAGCCCAAAATGAAAAACTGTTTTTT
CDR3 protein: CASSQVVFLAQNEKLFF

D gene: NA
clone size: NA
J gene: TRBJ1-5
V gene: TRBV2
CDR3 DNA: TGTGCCAGCAAACGTCAGGGAAATCAGCCCCAGCATTTT
CDR3 protein: CASKRQGNQPQHF

D gene: TRBD1
clone size: NA
J gene: TRBJ1-1
V gene: TRBV15
CDR3 DNA: TGTGCCACCAGCAGAGTACCCGGGACAGGGGGCGCCTTGAACACTGAAGCTTTCTTT
CDR3 protein: CATSRVPGTGGALNTEAFF

D gene: TRBD2
clone size: many
J gene: TRBJ2-1
V gene: TRBV4-2
CDR3 DNA: TGTGCCAGCAAGACTAGCGGGGGGGCAGGCAATGAGCAGTTCTTC
CDR3 protein: CASKTSGGAGNEQFF

D gene: TRBD1
clone size: once
J gene: TRBJ2-2
V gene: TRBV6-4
CDR3 DNA: TGTGCCAGCAGCTCTACAGGGGGTGACGGGGAGCTGTTTTTT
CDR3 protein: CASSSTGGDGELFF

D gene: NA
clone size: few
J gene: TRBJ2-1
V gene: TRBV28
CDR3 DNA: TGTGCCAGCAGTTTCTCCGGGGGTACCTACAATGAGCAGTTCTTC
CDR3 protein: CASSFSGGTYNEQFF

D gene: NA
clone size: NA
J gene: TRBJ1-4
V gene: TRBV5-1
CDR3 DNA: TGCGCCAGCAGCTTGGGTCCTCACAGGGTGGGTGAAAAACTGTTTTTT
CDR3 protein: CASSLGPHRVGEKLFF

D gene: TRBD1
clone size: NA
J gene: TRBJ1-6
V gene: TRBV5-1
CDR3 DNA: TGCGCCAGCAGCCCGGGACAGGGAGAGTATAATTCACCCCTCCACTTT
CDR3 protein: CASSPGQGEYNSPLHF

D gene: NA
clone size: NA
J gene: TRBJ2-7
V gene: TRBV2
CDR3 DNA: TGTGCCAGCAGTGATCGGACAGACTACGAGCAGTACTTC
CDR3 protein: CASSDRTDYEQYF

D gene: TRBD1
clone size: NA
J gene: TRBJ1-3
V gene: TRBV19
CDR3 DNA: TGTGCCACCCGGACAGGGATTCCCGCGGCGGACATATATTTT
CDR3 protein: CATRTGIPAADIYF

D gene: NA
clone size: NA
J gene: TRBJ2-1
V gene: TRBV27
CDR3 DNA: TGTGCCACCCGTTTTGCGGGCTATGAGCAGTTCTTC
CDR3 protein: CATRFAGYEQFF

D gene: NA
clone size: NA
J gene: TRBJ1-2
V gene: TRBV28
CDR3 DNA: TGTGCCAGTCAAATACAGGGTTATGGCTACACCTTC
CDR3 protein: CASQIQGYGYTF

D gene: TRBD1
clone size: NA
J gene: TRBJ1-1
V gene: TRBV6-1
CDR3 DNA: TGTGCCAGCAGTGGTATCGGGACAGATGGGGACACTGAAGCTTTCTTT
CDR3 protein: CASSGIGTDGDTEAFF

D gene: NA
clone size: NA
J gene: TRBJ1-2
V gene: TRBV5-5
CDR3 DNA: TGTGCCAGCAGCTTGCGGGTGGGTAACTATGGCTACACCTTC
CDR3 protein: CASSLRVGNYGYTF

D gene: NA
clone size: NA
J gene: TRBJ1-6
V gene: TRBV5-1
CDR3 DNA: TGCGCCAGCAGCTTGGGACAGCTCAAATCACCCCTCCACTTT
CDR3 protein: CASSLGQLKSPLHF

D gene: TRBD1
clone size: NA
J gene: TRBJ1-2
V gene: TRBV19
CDR3 DNA: TGTGCCAGCCACCAGGTGGACAGGGGCTATGGCTACACCTTC
CDR3 protein: CASHQVDRGYGYTF

D gene: TRBD1
clone size: once
J gene: TRBJ1-4
V gene: TRBV20-1
CDR3 DNA: TGCAGTGCTAGTGAGGACAGGGAGGATGGAAAACTGTTTTTT
CDR3 protein: CSASEDREDGKLFF

D gene: TRBD1
clone size: NA
J gene: TRBJ1-3
V gene: TRBV5-1
CDR3 DNA: TGCGCCAGCCTAGAACAGGGGGCTGGAAACACCATATATTTT
CDR3 protein: CASLEQGAGNTIYF

D gene: NA
clone size: NA
J gene: TRBJ2-2
V gene: TRBV3-1/TRBV3-2
CDR3 DNA: TGTGCCAGCAGCCTCAGGGAGACAGGCACCGGGGAGCTGTTTTTT
CDR3 protein: CASSLRETGTGELFF

D gene: NA
clone size: NA
J gene: TRBJ2-3
V gene: TRBV7-8
CDR3 DNA: TGTGCCAGCAGCTTTGGAGGGCCGGCGGTAGATACGCAGTATTTT
CDR3 protein: CASSFGGPAVDTQYF

D gene: NA
clone size: many
J gene: TRBJ1-6
V gene: TRBV10-3
CDR3 DNA: TGTGCCATCAGTGAGTCGTCGGGGGGCTCCTCACCCCTCCACTTT
CDR3 protein: CAISESSGGSSPLHF

D gene: NA
clone size: NA
J gene: TRBJ1-1
V gene: TRBV12-3/TRBV12-4
CDR3 DNA: TGTGCCAGCAGTTTCGGGCGGGACACTGAAGCTTTCTTT
CDR3 protein: CASSFGRDTEAFF

D gene: TRBD2
clone size: NA
J gene: TRBJ2-1
V gene: TRBV10-3
CDR3 DNA: TGTGCCATAGCGGGGGGAAGGGACAATGAGCAGTTCTTC
CDR3 protein: CAIAGGRDNEQFF

D gene: NA
clone size: NA
J gene: TRBJ1-1
V gene: TRBV2
CDR3 DNA: TGTGCCAGCAGTGAAGTGTGGCTGACAGACCCTGACTCGAACACTGAAGCTTTCTTT
CDR3 protein: CASSEVWLTDPDSNTEAFF

D gene: TRBD2
clone size: NA
J gene: TRBJ2-1
V gene: TRBV9
CDR3 DNA: TGTGCCAGTCAAGGTGTAGCGGGGGGTTTAGAGAATGAGCAGTTCTTC
CDR3 protein: CASQGVAGGLENEQFF

D gene: TRBD2
clone size: NA
J gene: TRBJ2-2
V gene: TRBV12-5
CDR3 DNA: TGTGCTAGTGAAATAACCGGGACTATGCCTACCGGGGAGCTGTTTTTT
CDR3 protein: CASEITGTMPTGELFF

D gene: TRBD1
clone size: NA
J gene: TRBJ1-5
V gene: TRBV19
CDR3 DNA: TGTGCCAGTAGTCTCCGGACAGGGAATCAGCCCCAGCATTTT
CDR3 protein: CASSLRTGNQPQHF

D gene: NA
clone size: NA
J gene: TRBJ2-2
V gene: TRBV19
CDR3 DNA: TGTGCCAGTAGTATAGGATACTCAGGGCCCGGGGAGCTGTTTTTT
CDR3 protein: CASSIGYSGPGELFF

D gene: TRBD1
clone size: NA
J gene: TRBJ1-4
V gene: TRBV5-1
CDR3 DNA: TGCGCCAGCAGCTCCCGGGACAGTATTAATGAAAAACTGTTTTTT
CDR3 protein: CASSSRDSINEKLFF

D gene: TRBD1
clone size: NA
J gene: TRBJ1-1
V gene: TRBV5-3
CDR3 DNA: TGTGCCAGAAGCTGGGAAGGACAGGGGGCTTCACTGAACACTGAAGCTTTCTTT
CDR3 protein: CARSWEGQGASLNTEAFF

D gene: TRBD1
clone size: NA
J gene: TRBJ1-1
V gene: TRBV24-1
CDR3 DNA: TGTGCCACCCCCCCGCGGGACAGGGAAAATTGGACTGAAGCTTTCTTT
CDR3 protein: CATPPRDRENWTEAFF

D gene: TRBD2
clone size: NA
J gene: TRBJ2-1
V gene: TRBV30
CDR3 DNA: TGTGCCTGGAGCGGTAGCGGGGACGAGCAGTTCTTC
CDR3 protein: CAWSGSGDEQFF

D gene: TRBD1
clone size: NA
J gene: TRBJ2-2
V gene: TRBV10-3
CDR3 DNA: TGTGCCATCAGTGCGACAGGGGTGGGCACCGGGGAGCTGTTTTTT
CDR3 protein: CAISATGVGTGELFF

D gene: NA
clone size: NA
J gene: TRBJ1-1
V gene: TRBV19
CDR3 DNA: TGTGCCAGTATCGGACACCCTGAAGCTTTCTTT
CDR3 protein: CASIGHPEAFF

D gene: NA
clone size: NA
J gene: TRBJ2-1
V gene: TRBV19
CDR3 DNA: TGTGCCAGTATCGGGTGGGGAGATGAGCAGTTCTTC
CDR3 protein: CASIGWGDEQFF

D gene: TRBD1
clone size: NA
J gene: TRBJ1-2
V gene: TRBV2
CDR3 DNA: TGTGCCAGCAGTGCCGGACAGGGGGGATATGGCTACACCTTC
CDR3 protein: CASSAGQGGYGYTF

D gene: NA
clone size: NA
J gene: TRBJ1-6
V gene: TRBV19
CDR3 DNA: TGTGCCAGCACCAGGGACATCAGGACGGATTCACCCCTCCACTTT
CDR3 protein: CASTRDIRTDSPLHF

D gene: TRBD2
clone size: NA
J gene: TRBJ2-3
V gene: TRBV20-1
CDR3 DNA: TGCAGTGCTAGTATAGCGGGGGCGGGAGATACGCAGTATTTT
CDR3 protein: CSASIAGAGDTQYF

D gene: NA
clone size: NA
J gene: TRBJ1-3
V gene: TRBV3-1/TRBV3-2
CDR3 DNA: TGTGCCAGCAGCCACGGGACACCGAGCTCTGGAAACACCATATATTTT
CDR3 protein: CASSHGTPSSGNTIYF

D gene: TRBD1
clone size: NA
J gene: TRBJ2-3
V gene: TRBV19
CDR3 DNA: TGTGCCAGTAGTCGGACCGGGACAGGGCTCGCAGATACGCAGTATTTT
CDR3 protein: CASSRTGTGLADTQYF

D gene: NA
clone size: NA
J gene: TRBJ1-6
V gene: TRBV10-1
CDR3 DNA: TGCGCCAGCAGTGAGTCGGGGGGGAGATCACCCCTCCACTTT
CDR3 protein: CASSESGGRSPLHF

D gene: NA
clone size: NA
J gene: TRBJ1-6
V gene: TRBV19
CDR3 DNA: TGTGCCAGTTCGACAGATGAAAGGGCACCCCTCCACTTT
CDR3 protein: CASSTDERAPLHF

D gene: NA
clone size: NA
J gene: TRBJ2-3
V gene: TRBV28
CDR3 DNA: TGTGCCAGCAGTTTATGGGGGGGTGACTTAGATACGCAGTATTTT
CDR3 protein: CASSLWGGDLDTQYF

D gene: NA
clone size: once
J gene: TRBJ1-5
V gene: TRBV2
CDR3 DNA: TGTGCCAGCAGTGAAATACAGGGTAAACAGCCCCAGCATTTT
CDR3 protein: CASSEIQGKQPQHF

D gene: TRBD1
clone size: NA
J gene: TRBJ1-1
V gene: TRBV3-1/TRBV3-2
CDR3 DNA: TGTGCCAGCAGGGGGACAGGGGTTGAAGCTTTCTTT
CDR3 protein: CASRGTGVEAFF

D gene: TRBD2
clone size: few
J gene: TRBJ2-7
V gene: TRBV9
CDR3 DNA: TGTGCCAGCAGCCCAAGGGAGGGGCCCTACGAGCAGTACTTC
CDR3 protein: CASSPREGPYEQYF

D gene: TRBD1
clone size: few
J gene: TRBJ2-3
V gene: TRBV6-5
CDR3 DNA: TGTGCCAGCAGTATACAGGGGATGACAGATACGCAGTATTTT
CDR3 protein: CASSIQGMTDTQYF

D gene: TRBD1
clone size: NA
J gene: TRBJ1-2
V gene: TRBV14
CDR3 DNA: TGTGCCAGCAGCCAAGCAGGGGGGGGCTACACCTTC
CDR3 protein: CASSQAGGGYTF

D gene: NA
clone size: NA
J gene: TRBJ2-3
V gene: TRBV9
CDR3 DNA: TGTGCCAGCACCCGATTGACAGCTAGCACAGATACGCAGTATTTT
CDR3 protein: CASTRLTASTDTQYF

D gene: TRBD1
clone size: few
J gene: TRBJ1-4
V gene: TRBV6-5
CDR3 DNA: TGTGCCAGCAGGCTGACAGGGCAAAGGGAAAAACTGTTTTTT
CDR3 protein: CASRLTGQREKLFF

D gene: NA
clone size: NA
J gene: TRBJ1-1
V gene: TRBV29-1
CDR3 DNA: TGCAGCATCCTGGAGCGGCCAACCCGTCTTAGGTCGGAAGCTTTCTTT
CDR3 protein: CSILERPTRLRSEAFF